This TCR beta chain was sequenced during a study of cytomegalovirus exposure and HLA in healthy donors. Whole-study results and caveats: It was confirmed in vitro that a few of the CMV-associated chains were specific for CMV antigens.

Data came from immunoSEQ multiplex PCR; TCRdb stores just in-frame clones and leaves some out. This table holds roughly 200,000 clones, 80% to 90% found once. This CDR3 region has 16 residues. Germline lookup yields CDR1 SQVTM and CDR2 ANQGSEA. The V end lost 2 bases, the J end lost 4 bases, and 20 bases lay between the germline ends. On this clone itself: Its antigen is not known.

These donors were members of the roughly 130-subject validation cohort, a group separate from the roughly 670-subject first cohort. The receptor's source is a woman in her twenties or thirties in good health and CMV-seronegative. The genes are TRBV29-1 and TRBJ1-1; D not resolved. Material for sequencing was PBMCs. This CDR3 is CSVEKEWRGFGTEAFF. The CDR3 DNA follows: TGCAGCGTTGAAAAGGAATGGCGGGGATTCGGCACTGAAGCTTTCTTT.